The 10 T cell receptor beta chains given below trace back to one sample, sequenced in a study of OX40 agonist ivuxolimab in advanced cancers. The repertoire was sequenced with immunoSEQ multiplex PCR; TCRdb's copy has only in-frame clones and lacks some. The data show approximately 39,000 clones, with roughly nine tenths seen just once and roughly 40% held by the top ten. The sample was CD4+ or CD8+ T cells sorted from blood, taken in a trial of the OX40 agonist ivuxolimab. These receptors originate from an adult with an advanced solid tumor such as melanoma, head and neck, liver or kidney cancer.

The rearrangement uses TRBV28 and TRBJ1-2; no reliable D call. Trimming left V 1 base short and J 2 bases short, with 11 bases between. This CDR3 region has 15 residues. The V gene's germline CDR1 is MDHEN and CDR2 SYDVKM. This CDR3 reads CASSLSPGANYGYTF. For the CDR3, the DNA is TGTGCCAGCAGTTTATCCCCCGGAGCCAACTATGGCTACACCTTC.

The genes are TRBV11-2 and TRBJ2-1; TRBD1 is a possible D gene (5 bases). CDR1 and CDR2 from the germline V gene are SGHAT and FQNNGV. The V gene lost 2 bases and the J gene lost 5 bases, with 25 bases spanning the gap. The CDR3 totals 19 residues. The CDR3 spells CASSLRGPSAQPIHNEQFF. The CDR3 DNA follows: TGTGCCAGCAGCTTAAGGGGCCCCTCCGCCCAACCAATTCACAATGAGCAGTTCTTC.

The V gene is TRBV5-1, the J gene TRBJ1-5; tentative D call: TRBD1 (5 bases). The length of the CDR3 is 14 residues. Germline CDR1 SGHRS, CDR2 YFSETQ. Trimming removed 0 bases at V and 5 bases at J, with 9 bases between. The CDR3 region is CASSLAGPDQPQHF. CDR3 nucleotide sequence: TGCGCCAGCAGCTTGGCGGGGCCCGATCAGCCCCAGCATTTT.

Concerning this clone: The junction shows a germline mismatch at one end, possibly a read error. The genes are TRBV5-6 and TRBJ2-5; 8 nucleotides match TRBD2. CDR3 length: 11 residues. Germline V lookup: CDR1 SGHDT, CDR2 YYEEEE. Here the CDR3 reads CASSLAGGADF. CDR3 DNA: TGTGCCAGCAGCTTGGCCGGGGGGGCGGACTTC.

The V and J genes are TRBV27 and TRBJ2-3; no definite D call. This CDR3 region has 14 residues. Germline V lookup: CDR1 MNHEY, CDR2 SMNVEV (reference sequence). The V end was cut by 6 bases, the J end by 0 bases, with 10 bases between. The DNA of the CDR3 is TGTGCCAGCAGCTGGGCGGATAGCACAGATACGCAGTATTTT. Protein product: CASSWADSTDTQYF.

This clone was seen just once. V and J are TRBV28 and TRBJ2-5, with 12 bases identical to TRBD1. The trim removed 5 bases at V and 5 bases at J, leaving 6 bases unmatched. The CDR3 sequence is 15 residues long. In germline, CDR1 is MDHEN, CDR2 SYDVKM. As DNA, the CDR3 is TGTGCCAGCAGTGTCGGGACAGGGGGCAAGGAGACCCAGTACTTC. Translated, it gives CASSVGTGGKETQYF.

By sample fraction, this clone is medium-sized. This chain connects TRBV28 to TRBJ1-5; D is uncertain. Trimming shortened V by 8 bases and J by 0 bases, and 14 bases separated the two germline ends. This CDR3 comprises 15 residues. Germline CDR1 is MDHEN and CDR2 is SYDVKM. CDR3: CASGKNGYSNQPQHF. DNA for the CDR3: TGTGCCAGCGGAAAAAACGGTTATAGCAATCAGCCCCAGCATTTT.

This rearrangement joins TRBV7-9 to TRBJ2-3; 12 nucleotides match TRBD2. Germline V gives CDR1 SEHNR, CDR2 FQNEAQ (reference sequence). V gave up 3 bases and J gave up 4 bases; unmatched junction bases: 8. The CDR3 consists of 17 residues. CDR3 nucleotide sequence: TGTGCCAGCAGCTTCCCGACTAGCGGGGGTAACCCAGATACGCAGTATTTT. Translated: CASSFPTSGGNPDTQYF.

The V gene is TRBV9, the J gene TRBJ1-2; TRBD1 matches at 11 bases. With 5 bases clipped from V and 1 base from J, the junction kept 4 bases outside the gene matches. This CDR3 has 15 amino acids. The germline V gene encodes CDR1 SGDLS and CDR2 YYNGEE. Here the CDR3 DNA reads TGTGCCAGCAGTGACGGGACAGGGGGTAACTATGGCTACACCTTC. Translating it yields CASSDGTGGNYGYTF. Drawing the rest from reference TRBV9 and TRBJ1-2, the complete variable domain is DSGVTQTPKHLITATGQRVTLRCSPRSGDLSVYWYQQSLDQGLQFLIQYYNGEERAKGNILERFSAQQFPDLHSELNLSSLELGDSALYFCASSDGTGGNYGYTFGSGTRLTVV.

The chain employs TRBV7-9 and TRBJ1-6; 7 bases line up with TRBD1. The V gene's germline CDR1 is SEHNR and CDR2 FQNEAQ (reference sequence). The length of the CDR3 is 15 residues. V was clipped by 2 bases and J by 9 bases; unmatched bases: 7. The CDR3 coding sequence is TGTGCCAGCAGCTTATGGACAGGCGGCGGTTCACCCCTCCACTTT. This translates into CASSLWTGGGSPLHF. Supplemented by reference TRBV7-9 and TRBJ1-6, the full variable domain reads DTGVSQNPRHKITKRGQNVTFRCDPISEHNRLYWYRQTLGQGPEFLTYFQNEAQLEKSRLLSDRFSAERPKGSFSTLEIQRTEQGDSAMYLCASSLWTGGGSPLHFGNGTRLTVT.